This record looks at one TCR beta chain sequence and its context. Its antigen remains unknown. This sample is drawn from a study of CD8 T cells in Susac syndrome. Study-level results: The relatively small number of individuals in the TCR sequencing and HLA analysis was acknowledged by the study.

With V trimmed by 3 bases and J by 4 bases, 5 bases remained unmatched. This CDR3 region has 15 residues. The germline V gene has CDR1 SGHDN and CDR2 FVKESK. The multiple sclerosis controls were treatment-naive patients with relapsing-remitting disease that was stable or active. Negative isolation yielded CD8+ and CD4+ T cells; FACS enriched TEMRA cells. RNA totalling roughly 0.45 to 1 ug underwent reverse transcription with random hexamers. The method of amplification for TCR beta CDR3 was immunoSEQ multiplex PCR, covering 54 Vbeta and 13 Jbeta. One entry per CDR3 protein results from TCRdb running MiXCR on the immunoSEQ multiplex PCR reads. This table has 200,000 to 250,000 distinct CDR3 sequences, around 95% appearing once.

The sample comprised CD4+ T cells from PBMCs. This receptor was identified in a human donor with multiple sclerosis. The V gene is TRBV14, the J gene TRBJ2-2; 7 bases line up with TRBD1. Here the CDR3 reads CASSQQTGITGELFF. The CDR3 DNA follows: TGTGCCAGCAGCCAGCAGACAGGGATCACCGGGGAGCTGTTTTTT.